This is a list of T cell receptor beta chains from one sample in a study of OX40 agonist ivuxolimab in advanced cancers. Profiled with immunoSEQ multiplex PCR; TCRdb holds only in-frame clones, not every one. The table has tens of thousands of clones, roughly 88% seen once. The specimen comprised CD4+ or CD8+ T cells sorted from blood, sampled in a trial of the OX40 agonist ivuxolimab. Every receptor here comes from an adult with an advanced solid tumor such as melanoma, head and neck, liver or kidney cancer. CDR3s include the opening cysteine and the closing phenylalanine or tryptophan. Each record gives: V gene, J gene, CDR3 protein.

V gene: TRBV7-9; J gene: TRBJ2-7; CDR3 protein: CASSPGPYEQYF
V gene: TRBV7-9; J gene: TRBJ2-2; CDR3 protein: CASSLWGRDSTGELFF
V gene: TRBV2; J gene: TRBJ1-4; CDR3 protein: CASRGTGPTEKLFF
V gene: TRBV7-9; J gene: TRBJ2-1; CDR3 protein: CASRTGTHNEQFF
V gene: TRBV5-8; J gene: TRBJ2-7; CDR3 protein: CASSKGQASSYEQYF
V gene: TRBV30; J gene: TRBJ2-3; CDR3 protein: CAWTLSGVWTDTQYF
V gene: TRBV10-3; J gene: TRBJ2-1; CDR3 protein: CAISESGRPYNEQFF
V gene: TRBV9; J gene: TRBJ2-5; CDR3 protein: CASSASGSGSFETQYF
V gene: TRBV19; J gene: TRBJ2-1; CDR3 protein: CASTRSGSSSYNEQFF
V gene: TRBV30; J gene: TRBJ2-1; CDR3 protein: CAWSPGFQGEQFF
V gene: TRBV11-1; J gene: TRBJ2-7; CDR3 protein: CASSLGAGNYEQYF
V gene: TRBV6-4; J gene: TRBJ2-3; CDR3 protein: CASSDSGGGTDTQYF
V gene: TRBV5-1; J gene: TRBJ2-1; CDR3 protein: CASSLREGPYNEQFF
V gene: TRBV5-1; J gene: TRBJ1-2; CDR3 protein: CASSSGQGRRGYTF
V gene: TRBV10-3; J gene: TRBJ2-3; CDR3 protein: CAISELAGTDTQYF
V gene: TRBV30; J gene: TRBJ2-2; CDR3 protein: CAWSVLNTGELFF
V gene: TRBV9; J gene: TRBJ2-1; CDR3 protein: CASSVGNRRGEQFF
V gene: TRBV5-6; J gene: TRBJ2-5; CDR3 protein: CASSIGTGVVETQYF
V gene: TRBV7-9; J gene: TRBJ1-1; CDR3 protein: CASSYRQGKGTEAFF
V gene: TRBV6-6; J gene: TRBJ2-7; CDR3 protein: CASRIHRDRVSIEQYF
V gene: TRBV6-6; J gene: TRBJ2-7; CDR3 protein: CASSYRTFRGEQYF
V gene: TRBV6-5; J gene: TRBJ2-7; CDR3 protein: CASSYSRQSGSDEQYF
V gene: TRBV4-1; J gene: TRBJ2-5; CDR3 protein: CASSQSGGVGQETQYF
V gene: TRBV7-6; J gene: TRBJ2-5; CDR3 protein: CASSPTGGRETQYF
V gene: TRBV27; J gene: TRBJ2-5; CDR3 protein: CASSSTSGKGETQYF
V gene: TRBV11-2; J gene: TRBJ1-1; CDR3 protein: CASRWTGNTEAFF
V gene: TRBV28; J gene: TRBJ1-4; CDR3 protein: CASTPVGNGEKLFF
V gene: TRBV5-1; J gene: TRBJ2-1; CDR3 protein: CASSFGAGGNNEQFF
V gene: TRBV19; J gene: TRBJ2-1; CDR3 protein: CASSIGAGGVYEQFF
V gene: TRBV4-2; J gene: TRBJ2-3; CDR3 protein: CASSLTRTDTQYF
V gene: TRBV19; J gene: TRBJ1-2; CDR3 protein: CASSIGSAGYTF
V gene: TRBV6-1; J gene: TRBJ1-1; CDR3 protein: CASSELAGRGTEAFF
V gene: TRBV29-1; J gene: TRBJ2-7; CDR3 protein: CSGGQGAEQYF
V gene: TRBV2; J gene: TRBJ2-7; CDR3 protein: CASMASSYEQYF
V gene: TRBV10-3; J gene: TRBJ1-3; CDR3 protein: CAISEYWTSPSGNTIYF
V gene: TRBV7-6; J gene: TRBJ2-5; CDR3 protein: CASSRQGGETQYF
V gene: TRBV7-2; J gene: TRBJ2-2; CDR3 protein: CASSFNSGHRGELFF
V gene: TRBV28; J gene: TRBJ2-7; CDR3 protein: CASSLFEEGPLDSREQYF
V gene: TRBV2; J gene: TRBJ1-4; CDR3 protein: CASSGGTGDEKLFF
V gene: TRBV5-1; J gene: .; CDR3 protein: CASSLREGLEQYF
V gene: TRBV14; J gene: TRBJ2-7; CDR3 protein: CASSHGYEQYF
V gene: TRBV15; J gene: TRBJ1-1; CDR3 protein: CATSRDRDGEAFF
V gene: TRBV5-6; J gene: TRBJ1-2; CDR3 protein: CASSTDTGGLTF
V gene: TRBV7-9; J gene: TRBJ1-2; CDR3 protein: CASSLTSGRAFYTF
V gene: TRBV2; J gene: TRBJ2-1; CDR3 protein: CASRVLLAGGWGEQFF
V gene: TRBV6-5; J gene: TRBJ1-5; CDR3 protein: CASSPNTGGNQPQHF
V gene: TRBV6-5; J gene: TRBJ1-1; CDR3 protein: CASSAGANTEAFF
V gene: TRBV11-3; J gene: TRBJ2-7; CDR3 protein: CASSLTGGPSYEQYF
V gene: TRBV4-1; J gene: TRBJ2-7; CDR3 protein: CASSQDTQSYEQYF
V gene: TRBV6-1; J gene: TRBJ1-5; CDR3 protein: CASSEVRVSNQPQHF
V gene: TRBV6-6; J gene: TRBJ2-7; CDR3 protein: CASSYLQEADNDEQYF
V gene: TRBV5-4; J gene: TRBJ2-5; CDR3 protein: CASSLVGASGNGETQYF
V gene: TRBV28; J gene: TRBJ2-7; CDR3 protein: CASSLSLGDSYEQYF
V gene: TRBV28; J gene: .; CDR3 protein: CASSFIPQDPSYEQYF
V gene: TRBV6-4; J gene: TRBJ2-1; CDR3 protein: CASSETSGSYNEQFF